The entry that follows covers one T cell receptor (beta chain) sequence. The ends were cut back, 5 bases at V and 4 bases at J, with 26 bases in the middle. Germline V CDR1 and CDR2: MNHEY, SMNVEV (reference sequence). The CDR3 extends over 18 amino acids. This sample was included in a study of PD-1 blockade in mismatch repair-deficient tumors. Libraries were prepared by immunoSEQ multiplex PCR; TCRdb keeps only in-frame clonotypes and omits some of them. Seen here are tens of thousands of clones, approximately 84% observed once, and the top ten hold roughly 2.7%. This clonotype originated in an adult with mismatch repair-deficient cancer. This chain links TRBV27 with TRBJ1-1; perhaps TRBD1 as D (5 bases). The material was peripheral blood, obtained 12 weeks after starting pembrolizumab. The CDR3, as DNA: TGTGCCAGCAGTCGACCAGGTTACGGACAAAAATTGAGCACTGAAGCTTTCTTT. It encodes CASSRPGYGQKLSTEAFF.